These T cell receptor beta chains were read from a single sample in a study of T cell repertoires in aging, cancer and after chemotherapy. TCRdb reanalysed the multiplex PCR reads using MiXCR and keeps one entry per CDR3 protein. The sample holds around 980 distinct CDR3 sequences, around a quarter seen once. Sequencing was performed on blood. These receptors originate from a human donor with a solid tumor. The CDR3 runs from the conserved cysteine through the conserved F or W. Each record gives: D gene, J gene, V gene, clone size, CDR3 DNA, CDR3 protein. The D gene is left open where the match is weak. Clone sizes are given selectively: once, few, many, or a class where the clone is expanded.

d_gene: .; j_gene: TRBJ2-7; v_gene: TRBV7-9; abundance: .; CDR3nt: TGTGCCAGCAGCCCTCCGAGGGACCTCCTCGAGCAGTACTTC; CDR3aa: CASSPPRDLLEQYF
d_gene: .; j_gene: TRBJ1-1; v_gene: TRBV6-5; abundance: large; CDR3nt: TGTGCCAGCAGGGGAGGATCTGAAGCTTTCTTT; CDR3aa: CASRGGSEAFF
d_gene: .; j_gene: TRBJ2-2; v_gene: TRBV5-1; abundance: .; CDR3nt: TGCGCCAGCAGGCCGGTGTTGGAGAACACCGGGGAGCTGTTTTTT; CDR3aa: CASRPVLENTGELFF
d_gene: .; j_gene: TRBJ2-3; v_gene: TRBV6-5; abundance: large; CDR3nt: TGTGCCAGCAGTTACGCGACTGGGGTCGGCACAGATACGCAGTATTTT; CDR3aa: CASSYATGVGTDTQYF
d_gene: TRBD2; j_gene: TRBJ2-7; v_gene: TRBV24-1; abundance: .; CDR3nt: TGTGCCACCGGACTAGCGGGAGCCAGCGAGCAGTACTTC; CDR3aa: CATGLAGASEQYF
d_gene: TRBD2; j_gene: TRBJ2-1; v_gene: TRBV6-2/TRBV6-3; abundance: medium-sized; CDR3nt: TGTGCCAGCAGTTACTCTAGAGGTAGCGGGATCTCCTACAATGAGCAGTTCTTC; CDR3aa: CASSYSRGSGISYNEQFF
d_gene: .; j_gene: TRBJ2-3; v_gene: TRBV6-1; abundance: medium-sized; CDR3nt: TGTGCCAGCAGTGAAGATAACAACCGTCAGGGGCAGTATTTT; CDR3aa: CASSEDNNRQGQYF
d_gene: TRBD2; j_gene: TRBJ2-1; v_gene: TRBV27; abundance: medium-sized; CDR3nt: TGTGCCAGCAGTTTAACGGGACTAGCAGAATACAATGAGCAGTTCTTC; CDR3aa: CASSLTGLAEYNEQFF
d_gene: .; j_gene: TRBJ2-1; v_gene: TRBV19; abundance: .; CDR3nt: TGTGCCAGTAGTCGGAGGGAGGAGTCCTACAATGAGCAGTTCTTC; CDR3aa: CASSRREESYNEQFF
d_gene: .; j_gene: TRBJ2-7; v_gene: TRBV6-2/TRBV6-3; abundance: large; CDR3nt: TGTGCCAGCAGTCCTCTCGGACACTCCTACGAGCAGTACTTC; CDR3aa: CASSPLGHSYEQYF
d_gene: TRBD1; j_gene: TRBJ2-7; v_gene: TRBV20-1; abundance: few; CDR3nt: TGCAGTGCTACGACGTCCAACAGGGGCTCCTACGAGCAGTACTTC; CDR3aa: CSATTSNRGSYEQYF
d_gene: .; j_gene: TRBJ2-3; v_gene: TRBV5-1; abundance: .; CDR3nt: TGCGCCAGCAGCTTGTTACGGGGAGAAACAGATACGCAGTATTTT; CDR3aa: CASSLLRGETDTQYF
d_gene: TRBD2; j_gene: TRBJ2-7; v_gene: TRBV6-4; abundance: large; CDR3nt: TGTGCCAGCAGGGGGCGGGAGGAGGGGCAGTACTTC; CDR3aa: CASRGREEGQYF
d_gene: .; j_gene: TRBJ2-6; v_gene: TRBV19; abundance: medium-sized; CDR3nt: TGTGCCAGTAGTATGGGCTCTGGGGCCAACGTCCTGACTTTC; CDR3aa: CASSMGSGANVLTF
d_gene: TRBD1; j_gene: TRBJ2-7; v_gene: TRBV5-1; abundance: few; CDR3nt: TGCGCCAGCAGCCAGACAGGGGGTTTGTACGAGCAGTACTTC; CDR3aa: CASSQTGGLYEQYF
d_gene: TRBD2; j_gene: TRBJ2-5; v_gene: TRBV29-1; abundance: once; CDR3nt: TGCAGCGTGGGACTAGCGGCCAACCAAGAGACCCAGTACTTC; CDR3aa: CSVGLAANQETQYF
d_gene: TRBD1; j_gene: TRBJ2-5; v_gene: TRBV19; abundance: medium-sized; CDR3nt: TGTGCCAGTAGCCGGACAGGGGAGAGGGAGACCCAGTACTTC; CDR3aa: CASSRTGERETQYF
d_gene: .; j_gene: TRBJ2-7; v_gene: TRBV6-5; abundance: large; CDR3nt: TGTGCCAGCAGTTCGGCCCTCGAGCAGTACTTC; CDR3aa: CASSSALEQYF
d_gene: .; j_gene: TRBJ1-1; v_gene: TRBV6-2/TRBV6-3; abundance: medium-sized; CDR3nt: TGTGCCAGCACTTGGCGGGGGGCGCGGGTCGAGGCTTTCTTT; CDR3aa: CASTWRGARVEAFF
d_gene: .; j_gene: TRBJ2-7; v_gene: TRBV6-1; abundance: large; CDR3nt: TGTGCCAGCATCGGCAGGGGCTTTACGCAGTACTTC; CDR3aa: CASIGRGFTQYF
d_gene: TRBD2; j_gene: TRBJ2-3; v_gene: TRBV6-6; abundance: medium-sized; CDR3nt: TGTGCCAGCAAAGGGACTAGCGGTCTAAACACAGATACGCAGTATTTT; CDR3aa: CASKGTSGLNTDTQYF
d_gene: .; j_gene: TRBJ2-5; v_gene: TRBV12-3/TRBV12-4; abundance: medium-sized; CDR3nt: TGTGCCAGCAACGTCGGACAGTACCAAGAGACCCAGTACTTC; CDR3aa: CASNVGQYQETQYF
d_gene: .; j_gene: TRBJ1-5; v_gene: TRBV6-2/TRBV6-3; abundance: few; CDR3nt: TGTGCCAGCACCTCAAGACCGGCCGAGAATCAGCCCCAGCATTTT; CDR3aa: CASTSRPAENQPQHF